Presented here are 28 T cell receptor beta chains from one specimen sequenced in a study of T cells in women clearing cervical HPV infection. This table comes from immunoSEQ multiplex PCR, and its TCRdb copy is limited to in-frame clones, with some not included. In all, the sample yields approximately 35,000 clones. Source material: blood buffy coat. The receptors derive from a woman aged 18 to 75 with a cervical HPV16 infection that either progressed to CIN3+ or cleared (not recorded which).

To note about this clone: The sequence runs out 3 residues before the end of the CDR3; the remainder is reconstructed from the germline J gene. The V gene is TRBV6-1, the J gene TRBJ2-3; D possibly corresponds to TRBD2 (6 bases). The CDR3 length is 14 residues. Germline values: CDR1 MNHNS, CDR2 SASEGT. The covered CDR3 bases are TGTGCCAGCAGTGAAGGCGGGGTGAATCAGCCG. It yields the protein CASSEGGVNQP. The complete CDR3 sequence is CASSEGGVNQPQYF.

A word on this clone: The CDR3 goes on 3 residues after the read ends, and that part is filled in from the germline J gene. This chain connects TRBV20-1 to TRBJ2-5, with 7 bases aligning to TRBD2. Germline V gene lookup returns CDR1 DFQATT and CDR2 SNEGSKA (reference sequence). J gave up 4 bases and V 0 bases, and 14 bases lay outside the gene matches. This CDR3 is built from 17 residues. This CDR3 reads CSAREGRASGPLETQYF. The CDR3 bases that were read are TGCAGTGCTAGAGAGGGAAGGGCTAGCGGCCCCTTAGAGACC.

About this clone itself: The read comes to an end 3 residues before the CDR3 does, leaving the germline J gene to fill in the end. The rearrangement uses TRBV7-8 and TRBJ2-2; 9 nucleotides line up with TRBD2. Germline lookup yields CDR1 SGHVS and CDR2 FQNEAQ. Germline trimming cut 5 bases from V and 1 base from J; bases unmatched to any gene: 5. The CDR3 sequence is 16 residues long. The sequenced part of the CDR3 DNA is TGTGCCAGCAGCCCGCTAGCGGGGAGGAACACCGGGGAG. The encoded protein is CASSPLAGRNTGE. From start to end, the CDR3 is CASSPLAGRNTGELFF.

A remark on this clone: Read sequence stops 3 residues before the CDR3 end, and the germline J gene provides the missing end. J is TRBJ1-2 and V is TRBV19; D perhaps matches TRBD1 (6 bases). Trimming left V 5 bases short and J 4 bases short, with 8 bases between. Germline V gene sequence: CDR1 LNHDA, CDR2 SQIVND (reference sequence). The CDR3 extends over 12 amino acids. The sequenced part of the CDR3 DNA is TGTGCCAGTAGTCTACAGGGCTATGGC. This sequence encodes CASSLQGYG. The whole CDR3 reads CASSLQGYGYTF.

In the case of this clone: The read ends 3 residues before the CDR3 terminus; that terminus is restored from the germline J gene. The V call is TRBV14, the J call TRBJ2-5; 13 nucleotides agree with TRBD2. Germline V gives CDR1 SGHDN, CDR2 FVKESK. The CDR3 consists of 16 residues. The ends lost 3 bases at V and 4 bases at J; junction bases unmatched: 5. CDR3 in amino acids: CASSQTGTSGAETQYF. The CDR3 bases that were read are TGTGCCAGCAGCCAGACGGGGACTAGCGGGGCAGAGACC.

The covered CDR3 bases are TGTGCCAGAGGACAGAATTCCTACGAG. This sequence encodes CARGQNSYE. The full CDR3 protein is CARGQNSYEQYF. This chain joins TRBV2 and TRBJ2-7; perhaps TRBD1 as D (6 bases). Read sequence stops 3 residues before the CDR3 end, and the germline J gene provides the missing end. The germline gives CDR1 SNHLY, CDR2 FYNNEI. The CDR3 totals 12 residues. V was clipped by 9 bases and J by 1 base, with 10 bases between them.

Details on this clone: The CDR3 extends 3 residues past the end of the read, so its final part is completed from the germline J gene. The chain is built from TRBV7-9 and TRBJ2-7, with D possibly being TRBD2 (6 bases). V dropped 3 bases and J dropped 6 bases, with 9 bases sitting between them. CDR1 is SEHNR and CDR2 is FQNEAQ in the germline V gene (reference sequence). This CDR3 has 12 residues. CDR3 DNA, as far as it was read: TGTGCCAGCAGCTTGAGTAGCGGCGAG. It specifies CASSLSSGE. The full-length CDR3 reads as CASSLSSGEQYF.

A word on this clone: The read ends 3 residues early relative to the CDR3; the germline J gene fills the gap. The chain carries TRBV20-1 and TRBJ2-5; TRBD2 aligns across 8 bases. CDR3 length: 14 residues. V trimming: 3 bases; J trimming: 2 bases; junction bases outside the gene matches: 5. Germline assignment: CDR1 DFQATT and CDR2 SNEGSKA (reference sequence). The chain's CDR3 is CSASGGARQETQYF. The covered CDR3 bases are TGCAGTGCTAGCGGGGGGGCGAGGCAAGAGACC.

About this clone itself: The CDR3 is cut off 3 residues early in the read; its end comes from the germline J gene. This chain links TRBV19 with TRBJ1-2; tentatively, D is TRBD1 (6 bases). CDR1 is LNHDA, CDR2 SQIVND, per germline (reference sequence). This CDR3 contains 14 residues. CDR3 bases read: TGTGCCAGTAGTATCTTACCAGGGGTCTACGAC. This gives the protein CASSILPGVYD. The entire CDR3 protein reads CASSILPGVYDYTF.

On this clone itself: The read gets to within 3 residues of the CDR3 end, and the germline J gene fills in the rest. The rearrangement uses TRBV20-1 and TRBJ1-1; possible D gene TRBD1, 5 bases. CDR3 size: 16 residues. The V end lost 2 bases, the J end lost 1 base, and 17 bases lay between the germline ends. Germline V gene sequence: CDR1 DFQATT, CDR2 SNEGSKA (reference sequence). The part of the CDR3 DNA that was read is TGCAGTGCTAGATTGTCGTGGGGCAGAGGGAACACTGAA. Protein: CSARLSWGRGNTE. From start to end, the CDR3 is CSARLSWGRGNTEAFF.

To note about this clone: Read coverage stops 3 residues before the CDR3 terminus; the germline J gene supplies the remainder. V gene TRBV25-1 combines with J gene TRBJ2-7; D possibly corresponds to TRBD2 (6 bases). This CDR3 contains 15 residues. V lost 7 bases and J lost 2, with 18 bases in between. Germline lookup yields CDR1 MGHDK and CDR2 SYGVNS. The part of the CDR3 DNA that was read is TGTGCCAGCACCGGGGAGAAGGGAGGCCCCTACGAG. Its translation is CASTGEKGGPYE. The CDR3 as a whole reads CASTGEKGGPYEQYF.

Worth noting for this clone: The read is 3 residues too short to cover the CDR3 end, so that end is filled in from the germline J gene. The V and J genes are TRBV19 and TRBJ1-1; D is undetermined. Germline lookup yields CDR1 LNHDA and CDR2 SQIVND (reference sequence). Trimming left V 4 bases short and J 7 bases short, with 7 bases between. The CDR3 extends over 11 amino acids. CDR3 loop: CASSKGVEAFF. The part of the CDR3 DNA that was read is TGTGCCAGTAGTAAAGGTGTTGAA.

The sequenced part of the CDR3 DNA is TGCAGTGTTTCCGAGGGCCTCTCCTACGAG. It translates to CSVSEGLSYE. In full, the CDR3 is CSVSEGLSYEQYF. J is TRBJ2-7 and V is TRBV20-1, with a tentative D call TRBD2 (5 bases). The sequence runs out 3 residues before the end of the CDR3; the remainder is reconstructed from the germline J gene. This CDR3 region has 13 residues. Per the germline V gene, CDR1 is DFQATT and CDR2 is SNEGSKA (reference sequence). The V end was cut by 7 bases, the J end by 0 bases, with 13 bases between.

The part of the CDR3 DNA that was read is TGTGCCAGTAACCCGGCAGGGAGTGGGATCGGGCCC. It translates to CASNPAGSGIGP. The whole CDR3 is CASNPAGSGIGPQHF. The chain recombines TRBV19 with TRBJ1-5; maybe TRBD1 (5 bases). The read is 3 residues too short to cover the CDR3 end, so that end is filled in from the germline J gene. CDR1 and CDR2 from the germline V gene are LNHDA and SQIVND (reference sequence). The CDR3 has 15 amino acids. V was cut by 7 bases and J by 9 bases, with 22 bases left in between.

On this clone itself: The read terminates 3 residues before the CDR3 end, so the remaining end is supplied by the germline J gene. The J gene is TRBJ1-4, the V gene TRBV7-6; TRBD1 might be the D (5 bases). This CDR3 is built from 15 residues. Germline V CDR1 and CDR2: SGHVS, FNYEAQ. Incomplete CDR3 DNA: TGTGCCAGCAGCTTGGGCGCAGGGTCGGTTTCACCA. Its protein is CASSLGAGSVSP. The entire CDR3 protein is CASSLGAGSVSPLFF.

In regard to this clone: Read sequence stops 3 residues before the CDR3 end, and the germline J gene provides the missing end. This rearrangement joins TRBV28 to TRBJ2-1, with D unclear. Germline CDR1 reads MDHEN; CDR2 reads SYDVKM. The CDR3 consists of 11 residues. With 5 bases removed from V and 9 bases from J, the gap between germline ends came to 8 bases. The CDR3 protein is CASSPLGEQFF. CDR3 DNA, as far as it was read: TGTGCCAGCAGTCCACTCGGTGAG.

In regard to this clone: The read gets to within 3 residues of the CDR3 end, and the germline J gene fills in the rest. The V and J genes are TRBV19 and TRBJ1-6; 8 positions agree with TRBD1. V was clipped by 5 bases and J by 9 bases; unmatched bases: 9. Germline-derived CDR1 and CDR2 are LNHDA and SQIVND (reference sequence). CDR3 length: 15 amino acids. The CDR3 loop reads CASSPTDRGVSPLHF. CDR3 DNA (partial): TGTGCCAGTAGTCCGACAGACAGGGGTGTTTCACCC.

As to this clone: The sequence runs out 3 residues before the end of the CDR3; the remainder is reconstructed from the germline J gene. This chain links TRBV7-6 with TRBJ2-2; weak D call: TRBD1 (5 bases). The CDR3 spans 16 residues. Between the trimmed V and J ends, which lost 0 bases and 4 bases, there was a span of 12 bases. Germline V gene data show CDR1 as SGHVS and CDR2 as FNYEAQ. CDR3 residues: CASSLAPRVITGELFF. The sequenced CDR3 bases are TGTGCCAGCAGCTTAGCGCCCAGGGTGATCACCGGGGAG.

Turning to this clone: Read data end 3 residues before the CDR3 end; the end is taken from the germline J gene. This chain joins TRBV20-1 and TRBJ2-1; D is possibly TRBD2 (5 bases). Per the germline V gene, CDR1 is DFQATT and CDR2 is SNEGSKA (reference sequence). The CDR3 is 16 amino acids. The germline V and J ends were trimmed by 7 bases and 2 bases, with 21 bases remaining between them. The CDR3 sequence: CSVRTGGPETYNEQFF. CDR3 DNA, as far as it was read: TGCAGTGTCAGAACTGGCGGGCCAGAAACCTACAATGAG.

In the case of this clone: The CDR3 end lies 3 residues beyond the end of the read and is filled in from the germline J gene. The chain is built from TRBV19 and TRBJ1-5; TRBD1 might be the D (6 bases). CDR1 and CDR2 from the germline V gene are LNHDA and SQIVND (reference sequence). The CDR3 length is 14 residues. The CDR3: CASSIRTATDPQHF. Incomplete CDR3 DNA: TGTGCCAGTAGTATCCGGACAGCCACAGATCCC.

Comments on this clone: The sequenced fragment ends 3 residues before the CDR3 boundary, so the rest is inferred from the germline J gene. The chain has TRBV20-1 and TRBJ2-2; a possible D gene is TRBD1 (6 bases). The CDR3 is 14 amino acids. The germline V gene encodes CDR1 DFQATT and CDR2 SNEGSKA (reference sequence). Trimming pared 2 bases from V and 3 bases from J, leaving 10 bases between. The part of the CDR3 DNA that was read is TGCAGTGCTAGAACAGGGAAACACACCGGGGAG. Amino acids: CSARTGKHTGE. The complete CDR3 sequence is CSARTGKHTGELFF.

In regard to this clone: The CDR3 extends 3 residues past the end of the read, so its final part is completed from the germline J gene. The V gene is TRBV6-2 or TRBV6-3, the J gene TRBJ1-1; D might be TRBD1 (6 bases). The V gene's germline CDR1 is MNHEY and CDR2 SVGEGT. This CDR3 has 12 amino acids. The ends were cut back, 6 bases at V and 5 bases at J, with 10 bases in the middle. The sequenced CDR3 bases are TGTGCCAGCAGGCAACAGGGAACTGAA. Translation gives CASRQQGTE. The CDR3 in its entirety is CASRQQGTEAFF.

Turning to this clone: The read stops 3 residues short of the end of the CDR3; the missing end is completed from the germline J gene. The chain has TRBV20-1 and TRBJ1-4; D call uncertain. This CDR3 spans 14 amino acids. Germline V CDR1 and CDR2: DFQATT, SNEGSKA (reference sequence). The CDR3 DNA, read in part, is TGCAGTGCTAGAGACTCAGGTCCTAATTCACCA. Amino acids: CSARDSGPNSP. In full, the CDR3 reads CSARDSGPNSPLFF.

CDR3 residues: CATKEGALDNEQFF. The CDR3 bases that were read are TGTGCCACGAAGGAGGGGGCGTTAGACAATGAG. The chain is built from TRBV10-3 and TRBJ2-1; weak D call: TRBD1 (7 bases). The read falls 3 residues short of the CDR3 end, and the missing part is taken from the germline J gene. V lost 10 bases, J lost 5 bases, and 18 bases lay in between. The length of the CDR3 is 14 residues. The germline gives CDR1 ENHRY, CDR2 SYGVKD.

Turning to this clone: The read finishes 3 residues shy of the CDR3 end, and the germline J gene is used to complete it. The chain carries TRBV19 and TRBJ2-5; tentatively, D is TRBD1 (7 bases). The CDR3 loop spans 15 amino acids. V was clipped by 4 bases and J by 5 bases, with 17 bases between them. CDR1 and CDR2 from the germline V gene are LNHDA and SQIVND (reference sequence). The CDR3: CASSTGDREVETQYF. The sequenced part of the CDR3 DNA is TGTGCCAGTAGTACCGGTGACAGGGAGGTCGAGACC.

In the case of this clone: The read stops 3 residues short of the end of the CDR3; the missing end is completed from the germline J gene. The chain recombines TRBV20-1 with TRBJ2-2; TRBD2 matches at 7 bases. Germline trimming cut 3 bases from V and 4 bases from J; bases unmatched to any gene: 2. The V gene's germline CDR1 is DFQATT and CDR2 SNEGSKA (reference sequence). This CDR3 has 13 residues. The CDR3 bases that were read are TGCAGTGCTAGTACTAGCGCCACCGGGGAG. It translates to CSASTSATGE. The complete CDR3 sequence is CSASTSATGELFF.

CDR3 loop: CASRSRVGEKLFF. The sequenced part of the CDR3 DNA is TGCGCCAGCAGAAGCAGGGTTGGTGAAAAG. V gene TRBV5-1 combines with J gene TRBJ2-2; TRBD1 might be the D (5 bases). From the germline J gene comes the end of the CDR3, since the read stops 3 residues before it. This CDR3 contains 13 residues. The germline gives CDR1 SGHRS, CDR2 YFSETQ.

With respect to this clone: The read ends 3 residues shy of where the CDR3 ends; the end is completed using the germline J gene. This sequence joins TRBV20-1 and TRBJ2-1; 7 nucleotides match TRBD1. Germline CDR1 DFQATT, CDR2 SNEGSKA (reference sequence). The V gene end was trimmed by 5 bases and the J gene end by 9 bases; junction bases not matched to a gene: 7. The CDR3 loop spans 12 amino acids. The part of the CDR3 DNA that was read is TGCAGTGCTGAGGGACAGTTGACTGAG. This codes for CSAEGQLTE. The full CDR3 is CSAEGQLTEQFF.